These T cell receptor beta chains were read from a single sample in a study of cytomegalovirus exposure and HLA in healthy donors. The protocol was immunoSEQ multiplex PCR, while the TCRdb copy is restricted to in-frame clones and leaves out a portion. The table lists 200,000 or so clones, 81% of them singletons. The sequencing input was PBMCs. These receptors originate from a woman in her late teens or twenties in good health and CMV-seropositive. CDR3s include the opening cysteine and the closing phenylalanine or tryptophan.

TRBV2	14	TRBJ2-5	CASSEFSGEETQYF
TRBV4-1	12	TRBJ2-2	CASSHTSGELFF
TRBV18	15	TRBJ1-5	CASSPQKGRGQPQHF
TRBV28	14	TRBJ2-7	CASSSGGNLYEQYF
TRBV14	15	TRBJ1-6	CASSHLYSRGSPLHF
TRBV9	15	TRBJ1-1	CANSVGHRGETEAFF
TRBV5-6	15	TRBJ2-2	CASSWDRGMNGELFF
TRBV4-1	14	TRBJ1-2	CASSQPGRRQGYTF
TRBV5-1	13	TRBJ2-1	CASSGGGYNEQFF
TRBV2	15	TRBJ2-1	CASSQTGATVNEQFF
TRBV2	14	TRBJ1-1	CASSVGTGGTEAFF
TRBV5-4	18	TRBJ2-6	CASSLDRNLLSGANVLTF
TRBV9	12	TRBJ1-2	CASRGLEDGYTF
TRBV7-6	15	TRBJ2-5	CASSQPGQDQETQYF
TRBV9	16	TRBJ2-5	CASSVASGGLAETQYF
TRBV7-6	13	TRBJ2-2	CASSSRVVRELFF
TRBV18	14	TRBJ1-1	CASSMSAVGTEAFF
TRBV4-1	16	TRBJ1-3	CASSQEYLRWGNTIYF
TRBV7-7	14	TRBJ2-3	CASSFSREGDTQYF
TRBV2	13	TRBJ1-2	CASSEGLNYGYTF
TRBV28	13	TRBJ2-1	CAGATPSYNEQFF
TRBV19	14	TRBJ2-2	CASRGAGHTGELFF
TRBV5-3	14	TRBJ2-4	CARSLGGAKNIQYF
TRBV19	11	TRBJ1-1	CASKSSTEAFF
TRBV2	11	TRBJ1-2	CASTPTYGYTF
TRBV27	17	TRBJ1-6	CASSPTPRQGDLSPLHF
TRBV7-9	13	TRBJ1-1	CATLQGADTEAFF
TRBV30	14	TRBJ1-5	CAWTQTGLNQPQHF
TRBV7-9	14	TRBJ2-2	CASSLAGRTGELFF